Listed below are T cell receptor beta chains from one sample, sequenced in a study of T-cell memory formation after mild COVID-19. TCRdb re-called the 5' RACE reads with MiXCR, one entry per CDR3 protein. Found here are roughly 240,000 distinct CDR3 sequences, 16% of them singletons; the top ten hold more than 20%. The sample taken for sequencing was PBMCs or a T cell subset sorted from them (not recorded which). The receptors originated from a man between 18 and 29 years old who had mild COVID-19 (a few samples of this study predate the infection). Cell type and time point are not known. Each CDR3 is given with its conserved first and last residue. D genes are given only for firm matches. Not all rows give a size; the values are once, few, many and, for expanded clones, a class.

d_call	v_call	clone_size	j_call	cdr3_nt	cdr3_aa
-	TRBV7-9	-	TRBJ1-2	TGTGCCAGCAGCTTAGTCGGCAGGGTGAGCTATGGCTACACCTTC	CASSLVGRVSYGYTF
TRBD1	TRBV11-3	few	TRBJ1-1	TGTGCCAGCAGCCCGGGACAGGGGGCCGGGACTGAAGCTTTCTTT	CASSPGQGAGTEAFF
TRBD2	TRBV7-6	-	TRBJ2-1	TGTGCCAGCAGCTTAGGCCTACTAGCGGGGGGCACATCCTACAATGAGCAGTTCTTC	CASSLGLLAGGTSYNEQFF
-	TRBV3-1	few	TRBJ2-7	TGTGCCAGCAGCCAGAGAAGTAGCTACGAGCAGTACTTC	CASSQRSSYEQYF
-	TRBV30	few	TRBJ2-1	TGTGCCTGGGATTCTCTAAGACCTGGGGGCAATGAGCAGTTCTTC	CAWDSLRPGGNEQFF
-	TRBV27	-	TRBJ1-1	TGTGCCAGCAGACAGAACGCCCGAGGGACTGAAGCTTTCTTT	CASRQNARGTEAFF
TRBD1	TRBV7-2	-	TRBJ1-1	TGTGCCAGCAGCGACAGACGGGCAGGGGGCCTCACTGAAGCTTTCTTT	CASSDRRAGGLTEAFF
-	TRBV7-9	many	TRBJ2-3	TGTGCCAGCAGTTACCAGGATACGCAGTATTTT	CASSYQDTQYF
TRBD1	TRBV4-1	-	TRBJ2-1	TGCGCCAGCAGCCTGGACAGGGGCAGAAGGAATGAGCAGTTCTTC	CASSLDRGRRNEQFF
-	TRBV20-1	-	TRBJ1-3	TGCAGTGCAAGCGGGGTTGTCTCTGGAAACACCATATATTTT	CSASGVVSGNTIYF
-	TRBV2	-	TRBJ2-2	TGTGCCAGCTTTCTACTAGCATTGACCGGGGAGCTGTTTTTT	CASFLLALTGELFF
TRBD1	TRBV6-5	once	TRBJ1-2	TGTGCCAGCAGGATTACCGGGACAGGGGGCGGTAACTATGGCTACACCTTC	CASRITGTGGGNYGYTF
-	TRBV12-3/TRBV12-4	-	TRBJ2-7	TGTGCCAGCAGTTCTGGACAGGGTGGGAGGGAGGAGCAGTACTTC	CASSSGQGGREEQYF
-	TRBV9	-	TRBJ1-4	TGTGCCAGCAGTCTTGACAGTTCAACTAATGAAAAACTGTTTTTT	CASSLDSSTNEKLFF
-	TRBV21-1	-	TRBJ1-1	TGTGCCAGCAGCAAAGAGGTCGGAGGGACGAACACTGAAGCTTTCTTT	CASSKEVGGTNTEAFF
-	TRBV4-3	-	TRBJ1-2	TGCGCCAGCAGCCAAGATTGGGCAGACTATGGCTACACCTTC	CASSQDWADYGYTF
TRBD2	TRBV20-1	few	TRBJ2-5	TGCAGTGCTCCGAGCGGGGGGGCCTCAGAGACCCAGTACTTC	CSAPSGGASETQYF
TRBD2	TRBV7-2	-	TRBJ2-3	TGTGCCAGCAGCTTAGATAGGACTAGCGAAACGCAGTATTTT	CASSLDRTSETQYF
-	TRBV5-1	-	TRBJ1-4	TGCGCCAGCAGCGGGGGGGGAGATGGTGAAAAACTGTTTTTT	CASSGGGDGEKLFF
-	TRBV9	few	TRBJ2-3	TGTGCCAGCAGCGACCCGGTTGGAGTTCAAGATACGCAGTATTTT	CASSDPVGVQDTQYF
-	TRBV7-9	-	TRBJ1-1	TGTGCCAGCAGCTTAGTGGGTAAAGCTTTCTTT	CASSLVGKAFF
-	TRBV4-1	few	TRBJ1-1	TGCGCCAGCAGCCAAGATCAGGGCAGGGCGACCACTGAAGCTTTCTTT	CASSQDQGRATTEAFF
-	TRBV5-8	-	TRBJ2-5	TGTGCCAGCAGCTCGGGGGCCCTCTACCAAGAGACCCAGTACTTC	CASSSGALYQETQYF
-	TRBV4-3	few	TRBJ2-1	TGCGCCAGCAGCCAAGAAGTTTGGAGTGAGCAGTTCTTC	CASSQEVWSEQFF
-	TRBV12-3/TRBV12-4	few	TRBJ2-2	TGTGCCAGCAGTCCCAGGACCGGGGCGGCCGGGGAGCTGTTTTTT	CASSPRTGAAGELFF
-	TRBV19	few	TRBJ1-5	TGTGCCAGTAGCCCCCTCGGGGAGTACAATCAGCCCCAGCATTTT	CASSPLGEYNQPQHF
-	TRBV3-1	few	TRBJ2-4	TGTGCCAGCAGCCAAGAGCTTCCCGGAGGGATCGTGGCCAAAAACATTCAGTACTTC	CASSQELPGGIVAKNIQYF
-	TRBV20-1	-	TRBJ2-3	TGCAGTGCCCGAGGAGGGGGGAGGGGTAATACGCAGTATTTT	CSARGGGRGNTQYF
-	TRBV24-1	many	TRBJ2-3	TGTGCCACCAGTGATTTCGAAACAGATACGCAGTATTTT	CATSDFETDTQYF
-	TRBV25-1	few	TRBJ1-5	TGTGCCAGCAGAGCGAGTTATAGCAATCAGCCCCAGCATTTT	CASRASYSNQPQHF
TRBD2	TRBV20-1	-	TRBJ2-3	TGCAGTGCTGGCCTAGCGGGGCGCACAGATACGCAGTATTTT	CSAGLAGRTDTQYF
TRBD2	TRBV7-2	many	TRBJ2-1	TGTGCCAGCAGCTTCTGGCCGGGGGGGTTCTCGAGGTACAATGAGCAGTTCTTC	CASSFWPGGFSRYNEQFF
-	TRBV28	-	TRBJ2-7	TGTGCCAGCAGTTTAGAGGGGGGTCACCCCTACGAGCAGTACTTC	CASSLEGGHPYEQYF
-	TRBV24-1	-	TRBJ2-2	TGTGCCACCAGTGATTTGGGTAACACCGGGGAGCTGTTTTTT	CATSDLGNTGELFF
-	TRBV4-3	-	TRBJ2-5	TGCGCCAGCAGCCAAGGAAAGGCGGGGGCAGGAGAGACCCAGTACTTC	CASSQGKAGAGETQYF
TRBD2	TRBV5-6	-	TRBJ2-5	TGTGCCAGCAGCTTGAGATTAGCGGGGGCGGGACTCCAAGAGACCCAGTACTTC	CASSLRLAGAGLQETQYF
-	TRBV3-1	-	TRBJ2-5	TGTGCCAGCAGCCTCGGGACAAACGAGTACTTC	CASSLGTNEYF
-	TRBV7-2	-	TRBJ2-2	TGTGCCAGCAGCTGGCGAGGGTCGGCCGGGGAGCTGTTTTTT	CASSWRGSAGELFF
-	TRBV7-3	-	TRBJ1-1	TGTGCCAGCAGCTTAATAGGGTTCGGCGGCTCTGAAGCTTTCTTT	CASSLIGFGGSEAFF
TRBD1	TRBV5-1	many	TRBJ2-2	TGCGCCAGCAGCGTGGGACAGGGAGGGATCGGGGAGCTGTTTTTT	CASSVGQGGIGELFF